This T cell receptor (beta chain) appears in the sequencing data of a study of molecular identifiers for immune sequencing clone quantification. In this sample, this clonotype turned up a few times. Antigen specificity is unknown. Bulk TCR libraries were made with methods that had been previously described and with listed TCR primers. MiXCR was run by TCRdb on the PCR reads, yielding one entry per CDR3 protein. The table shows about 630,000 distinct CDR3 sequences, with about 25% occurring only once. Findings of the study overall: Clone sizes could be underestimated for highly expanded clones when identical TCR molecules share a barcode. Clones that had above 20 RNA copies took up over 99% of effector molecules but under 1% in naive cells.

CD8+CD4-CCR7+CD45RA+ sorting gave the naive CD8 T cells. The CDR3 covers 17 residues. CDR1 is LGHNA, CDR2 YSLEER, per germline. With 0 bases removed from V and 5 bases from J, the gap between germline ends came to 16 bases. This clonotype originated in a human donor in good health. Some libraries in this study had Jurkat cell RNA spiked in. The gene calls are TRBV4-3 and TRBJ1-4, with unresolved D. The sample consisted of naive CD8+ T cells from blood, with Jurkat cell RNA spiked in. The subset denotes: FACS-sorted CD8+CD4-CCR7+CD45RA+ naive T cells. Here the CDR3 DNA reads TGCGCCAGCAGCCAAGATGGCCCTCGGGCAGTGAATGAAAAACTGTTTTTT. This encodes CASSQDGPRAVNEKLFF.